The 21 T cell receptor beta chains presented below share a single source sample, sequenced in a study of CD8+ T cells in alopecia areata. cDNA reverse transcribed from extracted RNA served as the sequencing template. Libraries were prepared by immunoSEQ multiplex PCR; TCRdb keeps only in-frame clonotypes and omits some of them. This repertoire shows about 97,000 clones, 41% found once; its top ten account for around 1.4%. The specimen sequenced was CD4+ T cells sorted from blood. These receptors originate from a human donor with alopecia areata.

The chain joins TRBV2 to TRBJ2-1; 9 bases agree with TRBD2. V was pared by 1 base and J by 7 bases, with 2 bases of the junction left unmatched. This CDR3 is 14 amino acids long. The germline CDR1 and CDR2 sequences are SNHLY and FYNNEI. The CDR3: CASSEDLAGNEQFF. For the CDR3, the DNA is TGTGCCAGCAGTGAAGACCTAGCGGGGAATGAGCAGTTCTTC.

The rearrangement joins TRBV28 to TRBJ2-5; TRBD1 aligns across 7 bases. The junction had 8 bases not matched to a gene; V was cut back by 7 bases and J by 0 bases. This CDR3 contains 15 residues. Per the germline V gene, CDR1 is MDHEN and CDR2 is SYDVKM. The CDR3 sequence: CASNTGETYQETQYF. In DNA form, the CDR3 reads TGTGCCAGCAATACAGGGGAGACATACCAAGAGACCCAGTACTTC.

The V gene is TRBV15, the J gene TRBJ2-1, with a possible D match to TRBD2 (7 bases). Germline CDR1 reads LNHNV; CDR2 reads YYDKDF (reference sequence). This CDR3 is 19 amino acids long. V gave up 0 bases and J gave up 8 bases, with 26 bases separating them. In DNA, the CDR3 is TGTGCCACCAGCAGAGACGGGGGGCGCCTATCCGAACTGCGCGATGAGCAGTTCTTC. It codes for CATSRDGGRLSELRDEQFF.

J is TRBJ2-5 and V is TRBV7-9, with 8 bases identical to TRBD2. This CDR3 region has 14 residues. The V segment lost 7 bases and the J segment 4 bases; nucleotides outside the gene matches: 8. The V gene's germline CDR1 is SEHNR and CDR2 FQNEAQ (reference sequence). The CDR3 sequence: CASIRAGDLETQYF. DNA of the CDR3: TGTGCCAGCATCCGAGCGGGAGATCTAGAGACCCAGTACTTC.

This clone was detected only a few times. CDR3 DNA: TGCGCCAGCAGTCCAAAAATATGGGACGAGCAGTACTTC. It specifies CASSPKIWDEQYF. The V gene is TRBV23-1, the J gene TRBJ2-7; D is undetermined. TRBV23-1 falls under the ORF class, with uncertain function. The CDR3 runs to 13 residues. Trimming took 4 bases from V and 5 from J, leaving 12 bases between them.

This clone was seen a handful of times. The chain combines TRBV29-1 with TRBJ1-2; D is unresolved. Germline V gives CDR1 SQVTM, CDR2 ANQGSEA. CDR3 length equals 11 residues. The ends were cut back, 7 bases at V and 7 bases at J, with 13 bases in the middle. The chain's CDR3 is CSASDIGGYTF. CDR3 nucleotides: TGCAGCGCCTCAGATATTGGTGGCTACACCTTC.

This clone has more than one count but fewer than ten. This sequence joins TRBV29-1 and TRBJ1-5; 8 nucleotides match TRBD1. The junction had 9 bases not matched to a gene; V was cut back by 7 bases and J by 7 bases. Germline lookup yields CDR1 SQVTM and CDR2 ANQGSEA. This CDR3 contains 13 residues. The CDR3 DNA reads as TGCAGCGCAGCGCAGGGGGCTGAGCAGCCCCAGCATTTT. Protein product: CSAAQGAEQPQHF.

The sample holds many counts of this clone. The CDR3 DNA reads as TGTGCCAGTAGTTCCCGGACGCAAGAGACCCAGTACTTC. It yields the protein CASSSRTQETQYF. This chain uses TRBV19 with TRBJ2-5, with D uncertain. The CDR3 is 13 residues long. V was clipped by 5 bases and J by 2 bases, with 9 bases between them. Germline V gene data show CDR1 as LNHDA and CDR2 as SQIVND (reference sequence).

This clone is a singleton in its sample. CDR3 loop: CASRPRGPEAFF. In DNA form, the CDR3 reads TGTGCCAGCAGACCCAGGGGGCCTGAAGCTTTCTTT. V usage is TRBV6-6 and J usage is TRBJ1-1, with 8 bases matching TRBD1. The ends lost 6 bases at V and 6 bases at J; junction bases unmatched: 3. CDR1 is MNHNY, CDR2 SVGAGI, per germline (reference sequence). The CDR3 contains 12 residues.

The CDR3 bases are TGTGCCTGGGCTAGCGGGGTGATTTACAATGAGCAGTTCTTC. Protein: CAWASGVIYNEQFF. The chain is built from TRBV30 and TRBJ2-1, with 9 bases identical to TRBD2. Trimming took 5 bases from V and 4 from J; bases not matched to a gene: 6. The CDR3 has 14 amino acids. The germline V gene has CDR1 GTSNPN and CDR2 SVGIG (reference sequence).

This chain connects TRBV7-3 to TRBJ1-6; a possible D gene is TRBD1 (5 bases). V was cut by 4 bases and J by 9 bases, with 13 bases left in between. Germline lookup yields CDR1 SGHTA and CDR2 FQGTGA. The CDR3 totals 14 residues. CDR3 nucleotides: TGTGCCAGCAGCTCCAAAGGCCAGGGTTCACCCCTCCACTTT. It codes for CASSSKGQGSPLHF.

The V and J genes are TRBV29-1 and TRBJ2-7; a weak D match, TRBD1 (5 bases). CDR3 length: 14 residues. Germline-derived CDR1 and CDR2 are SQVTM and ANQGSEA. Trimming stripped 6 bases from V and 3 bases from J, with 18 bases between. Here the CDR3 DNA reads TGCAGCGTCCGACGCGCCCTAGACAGCTACGAGCAGTACTTC. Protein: CSVRRALDSYEQYF.

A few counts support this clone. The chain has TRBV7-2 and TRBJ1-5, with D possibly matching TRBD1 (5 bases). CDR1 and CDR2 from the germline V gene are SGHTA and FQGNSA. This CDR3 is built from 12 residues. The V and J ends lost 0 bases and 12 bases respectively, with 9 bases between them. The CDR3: CASSLAKGNQHF. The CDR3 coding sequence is TGTGCCAGCAGCTTAGCGAAGGGGAACCAGCATTTT.

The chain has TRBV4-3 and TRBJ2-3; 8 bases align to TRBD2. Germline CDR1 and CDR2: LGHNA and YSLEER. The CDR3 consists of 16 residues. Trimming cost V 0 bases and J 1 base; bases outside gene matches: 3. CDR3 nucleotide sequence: TGCGCCAGCAGCCAAGATTGGCGGGGGGGCACAGATACGCAGTATTTT. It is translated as CASSQDWRGGTDTQYF.

The CDR3 loop reads CASSFDRVSTDTQYF. The CDR3 DNA follows: TGTGCCAGCAGCTTTGACAGGGTTAGCACAGATACGCAGTATTTT. J is TRBJ2-3 and V is TRBV7-2; the match to TRBD1 covers 7 bases. The CDR3 is 15 amino acids. Germline V CDR1 and CDR2: SGHTA, FQGNSA. After removal of 3 bases from V and 0 bases from J, the junction contained 3 bases not matched to a gene.

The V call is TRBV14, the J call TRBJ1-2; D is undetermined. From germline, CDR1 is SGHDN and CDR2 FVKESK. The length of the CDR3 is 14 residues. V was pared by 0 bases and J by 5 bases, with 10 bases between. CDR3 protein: CASSQDLQPYGYTF. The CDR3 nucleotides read TGTGCCAGCAGCCAAGATCTTCAGCCGTATGGCTACACCTTC. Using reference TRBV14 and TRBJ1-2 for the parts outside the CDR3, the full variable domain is EAGVTQFPSHSVIEKGQTVTLRCDPISGHDNLYWYRRVMGKEIKFLLHFVKESKQDESGMPNNRFLAERTGGTYSTLKVQPAELEDSGVYFCASSQDLQPYGYTFGSGTRLTVV.

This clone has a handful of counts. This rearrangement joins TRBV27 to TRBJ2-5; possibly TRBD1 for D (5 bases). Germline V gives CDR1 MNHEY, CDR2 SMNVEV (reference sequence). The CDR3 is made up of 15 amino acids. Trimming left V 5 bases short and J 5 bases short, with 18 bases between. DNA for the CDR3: TGTGCCAGCAGTCCCCACGACCTAAAGGGGGAGACCCAGTACTTC. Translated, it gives CASSPHDLKGETQYF.

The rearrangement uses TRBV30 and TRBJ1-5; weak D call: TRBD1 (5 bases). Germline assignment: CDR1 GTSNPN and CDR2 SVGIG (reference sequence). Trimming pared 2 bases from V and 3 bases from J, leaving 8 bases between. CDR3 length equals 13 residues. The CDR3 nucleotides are TGTGCCTGGAGTAGAGGGGTCAATCAGCCCCAGCATTTT. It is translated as CAWSRGVNQPQHF.

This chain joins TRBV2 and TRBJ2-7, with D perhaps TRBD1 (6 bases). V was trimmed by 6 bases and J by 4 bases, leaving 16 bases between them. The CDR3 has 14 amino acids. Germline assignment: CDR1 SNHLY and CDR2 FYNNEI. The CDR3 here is CASRTQGNVYEQYF. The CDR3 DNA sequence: TGTGCCAGCAGAACCCAGGGGAACGTGTACGAGCAGTACTTC.

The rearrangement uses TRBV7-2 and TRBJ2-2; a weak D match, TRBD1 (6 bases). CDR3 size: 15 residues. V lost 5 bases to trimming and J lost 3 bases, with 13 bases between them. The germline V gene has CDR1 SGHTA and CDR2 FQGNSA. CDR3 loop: CASSLRRTDTGELFF. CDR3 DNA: TGTGCCAGCAGCCTAAGACGGACAGACACCGGGGAGCTGTTTTTT. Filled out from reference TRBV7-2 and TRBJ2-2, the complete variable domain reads GAGVSQSPSNKVTEKGKDVELRCDPISGHTALYWYRQSLGQGLEFLIYFQGNSAPDKSGLPSDRFSAERTGGSVSTLTIQRTQQEDSAVYLCASSLRRTDTGELFFGEGSRLTVL.

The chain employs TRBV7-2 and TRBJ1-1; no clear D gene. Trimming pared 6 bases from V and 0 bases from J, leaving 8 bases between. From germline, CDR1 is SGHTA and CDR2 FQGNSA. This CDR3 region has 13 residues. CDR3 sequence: CASRIGLNTEAFF. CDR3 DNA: TGTGCCAGCAGGATAGGACTGAACACTGAAGCTTTCTTT.